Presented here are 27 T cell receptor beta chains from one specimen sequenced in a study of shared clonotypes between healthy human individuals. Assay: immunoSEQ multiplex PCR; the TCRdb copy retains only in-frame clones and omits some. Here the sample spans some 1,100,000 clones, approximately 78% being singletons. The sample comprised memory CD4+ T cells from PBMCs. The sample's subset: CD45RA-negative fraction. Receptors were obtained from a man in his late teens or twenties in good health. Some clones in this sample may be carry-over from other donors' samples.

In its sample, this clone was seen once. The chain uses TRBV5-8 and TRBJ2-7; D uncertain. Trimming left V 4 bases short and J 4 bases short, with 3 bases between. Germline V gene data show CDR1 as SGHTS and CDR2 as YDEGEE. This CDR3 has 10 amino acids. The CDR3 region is CASSQYEQYF. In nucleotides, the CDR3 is TGTGCCAGCAGCCAATACGAGCAGTACTTC.

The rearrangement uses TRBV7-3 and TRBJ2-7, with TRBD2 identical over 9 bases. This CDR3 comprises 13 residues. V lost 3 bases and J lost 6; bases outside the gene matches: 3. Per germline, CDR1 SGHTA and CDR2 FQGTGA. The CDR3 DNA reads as TGTGCCAGCAGCTTCGGCGGGAGGGTCGAGCAGTACTTC. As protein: CASSFGGRVEQYF.

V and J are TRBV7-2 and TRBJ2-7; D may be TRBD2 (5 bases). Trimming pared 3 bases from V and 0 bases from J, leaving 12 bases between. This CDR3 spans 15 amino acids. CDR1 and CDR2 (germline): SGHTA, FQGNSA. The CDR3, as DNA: TGTGCCAGCAGCTTTCTCGGGATTGCCTCCTACGAGCAGTACTTC. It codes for CASSFLGIASYEQYF. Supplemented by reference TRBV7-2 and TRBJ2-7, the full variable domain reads GAGVSQSPSNKVTEKGKDVELRCDPISGHTALYWYRQSLGQGLEFLIYFQGNSAPDKSGLPSDRFSAERTGGSVSTLTIQRTQQEDSAVYLCASSFLGIASYEQYFGPGTRLTVT.

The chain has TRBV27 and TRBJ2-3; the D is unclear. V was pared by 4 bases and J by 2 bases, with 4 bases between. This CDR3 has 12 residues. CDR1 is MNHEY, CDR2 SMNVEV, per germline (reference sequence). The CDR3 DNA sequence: TGTGCCAGCAGTTCCTACACAGATACGCAGTATTTT. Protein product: CASSSYTDTQYF.

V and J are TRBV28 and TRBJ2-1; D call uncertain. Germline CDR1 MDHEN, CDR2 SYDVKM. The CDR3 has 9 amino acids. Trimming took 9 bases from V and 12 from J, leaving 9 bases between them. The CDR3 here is CASGIVQFF. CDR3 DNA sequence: TGTGCCAGTGGGATAGTGCAGTTCTTC.

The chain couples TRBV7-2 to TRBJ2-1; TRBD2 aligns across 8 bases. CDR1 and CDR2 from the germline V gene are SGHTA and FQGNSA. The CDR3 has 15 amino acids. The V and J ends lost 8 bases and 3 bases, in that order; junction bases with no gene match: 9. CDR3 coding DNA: TGTGCCAGCGGGCCGGGGGGACTAGACTACAATGAGCAGTTCTTC. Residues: CASGPGGLDYNEQFF.

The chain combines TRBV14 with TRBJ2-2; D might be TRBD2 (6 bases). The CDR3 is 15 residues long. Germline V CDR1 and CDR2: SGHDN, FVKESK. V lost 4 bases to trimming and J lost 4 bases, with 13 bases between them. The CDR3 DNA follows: TGTGCCAGCAGCCTCCGGAGGGGTGGCACCGGGGAGCTGTTTTTT. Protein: CASSLRRGGTGELFF. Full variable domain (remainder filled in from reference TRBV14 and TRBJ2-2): EAGVTQFPSHSVIEKGQTVTLRCDPISGHDNLYWYRRVMGKEIKFLLHFVKESKQDESGMPNNRFLAERTGGTYSTLKVQPAELEDSGVYFCASSLRRGGTGELFFGEGSRLTVL.

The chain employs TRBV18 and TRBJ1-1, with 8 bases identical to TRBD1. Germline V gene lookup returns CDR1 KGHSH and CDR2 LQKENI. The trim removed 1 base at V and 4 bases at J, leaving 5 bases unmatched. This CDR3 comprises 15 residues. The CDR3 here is CASSPQGQGATEAFF. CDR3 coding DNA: TGTGCCAGCTCACCACAGGGGCAGGGGGCCACTGAAGCTTTCTTT.

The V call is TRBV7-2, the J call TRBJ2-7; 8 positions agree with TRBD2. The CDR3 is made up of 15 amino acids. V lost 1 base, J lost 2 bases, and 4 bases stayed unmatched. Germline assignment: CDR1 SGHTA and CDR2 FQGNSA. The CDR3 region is CASSLGGGRTYEQYF. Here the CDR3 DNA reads TGTGCCAGCAGCTTAGGGGGCGGGAGGACCTACGAGCAGTACTTC.

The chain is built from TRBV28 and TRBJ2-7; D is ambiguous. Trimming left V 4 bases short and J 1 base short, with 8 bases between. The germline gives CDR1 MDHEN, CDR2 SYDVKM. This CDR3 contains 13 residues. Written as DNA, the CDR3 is TGTGCCAGCAGTTATATCGAGTCCTACGAGCAGTACTTC. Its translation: CASSYIESYEQYF.

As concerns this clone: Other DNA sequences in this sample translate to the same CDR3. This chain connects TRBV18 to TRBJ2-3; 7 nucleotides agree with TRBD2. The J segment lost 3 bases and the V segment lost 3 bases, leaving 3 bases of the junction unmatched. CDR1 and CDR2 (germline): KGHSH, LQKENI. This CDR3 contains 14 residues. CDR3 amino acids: CASSPISGTDTQYF. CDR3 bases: TGTGCCAGCTCACCTATTAGCGGGACAGATACGCAGTATTTT.

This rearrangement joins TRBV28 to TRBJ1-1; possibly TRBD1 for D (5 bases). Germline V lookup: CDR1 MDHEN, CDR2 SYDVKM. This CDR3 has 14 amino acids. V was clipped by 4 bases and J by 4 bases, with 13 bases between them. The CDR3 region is CASSSMGEVTEAFF. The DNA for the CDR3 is TGTGCCAGCAGTTCCATGGGGGAGGTCACTGAAGCTTTCTTT.

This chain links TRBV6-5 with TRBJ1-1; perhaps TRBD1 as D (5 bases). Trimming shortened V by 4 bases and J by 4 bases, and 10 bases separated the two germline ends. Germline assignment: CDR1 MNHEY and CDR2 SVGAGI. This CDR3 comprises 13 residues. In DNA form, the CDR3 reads TGTGCCAGCAGTTTGGGGGTGGCCACTGAAGCTTTCTTT. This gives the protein CASSLGVATEAFF.

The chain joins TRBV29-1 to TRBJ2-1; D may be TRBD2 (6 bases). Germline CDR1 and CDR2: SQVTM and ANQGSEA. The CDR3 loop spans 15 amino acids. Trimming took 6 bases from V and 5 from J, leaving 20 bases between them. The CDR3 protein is CSVWGSASENNEQFF. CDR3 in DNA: TGCAGCGTCTGGGGGTCGGCTAGCGAGAACAATGAGCAGTTCTTC.

The CDR3 DNA sequence: TGCAGCGTTGAGGACAGATCCTATGGCTACACCTTC. Translated, it gives CSVEDRSYGYTF. J is TRBJ1-2 and V is TRBV29-1, with D perhaps TRBD1 (6 bases). V was shortened by 3 bases and J by 4 bases, with 9 bases between the two germline ends. This CDR3 contains 12 residues. Germline-derived CDR1 and CDR2 are SQVTM and ANQGSEA.

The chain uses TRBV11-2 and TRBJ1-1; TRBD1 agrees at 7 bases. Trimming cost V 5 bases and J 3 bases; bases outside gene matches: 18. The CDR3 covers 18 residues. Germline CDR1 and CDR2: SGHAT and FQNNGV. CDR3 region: CASSAQTGRGGSHTEAFF. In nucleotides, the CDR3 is TGTGCCAGCAGCGCGCAGACAGGGAGAGGAGGGTCACACACTGAAGCTTTCTTT.

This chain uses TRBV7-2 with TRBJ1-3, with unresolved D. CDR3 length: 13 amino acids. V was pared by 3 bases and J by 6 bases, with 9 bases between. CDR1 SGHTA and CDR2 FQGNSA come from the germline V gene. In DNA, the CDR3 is TGTGCCAGCAGCTTCCAGAGGGAAAACACCATATATTTT. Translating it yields CASSFQRENTIYF.

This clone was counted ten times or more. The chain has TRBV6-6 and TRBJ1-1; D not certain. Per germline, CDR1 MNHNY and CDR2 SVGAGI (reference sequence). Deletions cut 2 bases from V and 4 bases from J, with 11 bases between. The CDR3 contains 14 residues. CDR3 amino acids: CASSYTTDGTEAFF. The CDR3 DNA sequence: TGTGCCAGCAGTTACACGACGGACGGCACTGAAGCTTTCTTT.

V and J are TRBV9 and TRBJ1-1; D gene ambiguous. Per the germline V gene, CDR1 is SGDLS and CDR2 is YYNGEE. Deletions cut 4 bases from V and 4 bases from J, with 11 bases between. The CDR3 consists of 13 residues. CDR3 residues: CASSTRSSTEAFF. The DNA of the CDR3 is TGTGCCAGCAGCACTCGGTCGAGCACTGAAGCTTTCTTT.

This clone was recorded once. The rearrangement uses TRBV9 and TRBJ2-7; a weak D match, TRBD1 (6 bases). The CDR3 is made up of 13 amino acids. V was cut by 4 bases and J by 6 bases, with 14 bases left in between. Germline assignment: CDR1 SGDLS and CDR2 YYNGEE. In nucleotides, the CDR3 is TGTGCCAGCAGCACACAGGGAACTGGCGAGCAGTACTTC. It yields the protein CASSTQGTGEQYF.

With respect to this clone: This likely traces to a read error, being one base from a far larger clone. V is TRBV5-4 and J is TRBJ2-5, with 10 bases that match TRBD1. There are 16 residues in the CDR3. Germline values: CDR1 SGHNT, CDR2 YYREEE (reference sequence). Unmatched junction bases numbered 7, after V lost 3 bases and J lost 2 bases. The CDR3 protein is CASSSTGGTGQETQYF. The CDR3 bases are TGTGCCAGCAGCTCGACAGGGGGCACGGGGCAAGAGACCCAGTACTTC.

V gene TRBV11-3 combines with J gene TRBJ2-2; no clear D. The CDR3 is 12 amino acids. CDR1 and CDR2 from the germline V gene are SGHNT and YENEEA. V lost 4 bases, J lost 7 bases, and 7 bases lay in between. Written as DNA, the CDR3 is TGTGCCAGCAGCTACCCCTACGGGGAGCTGTTTTTT. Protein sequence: CASSYPYGELFF. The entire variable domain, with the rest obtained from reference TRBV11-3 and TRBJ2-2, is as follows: EAGVVQSPRYKIIEKKQPVAFWCNPISGHNTLYWYLQNLGQGPELLIRYENEEAVDDSQLPKDRFSAERLKGVDSTLKIQPAELGDSAVYLCASSYPYGELFFGEGSRLTVL.

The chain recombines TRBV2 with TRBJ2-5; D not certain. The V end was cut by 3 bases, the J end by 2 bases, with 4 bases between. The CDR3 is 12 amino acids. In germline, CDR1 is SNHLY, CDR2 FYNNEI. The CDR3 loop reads CASSDDQETQYF. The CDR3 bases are TGTGCCAGCAGTGATGATCAAGAGACCCAGTACTTC.

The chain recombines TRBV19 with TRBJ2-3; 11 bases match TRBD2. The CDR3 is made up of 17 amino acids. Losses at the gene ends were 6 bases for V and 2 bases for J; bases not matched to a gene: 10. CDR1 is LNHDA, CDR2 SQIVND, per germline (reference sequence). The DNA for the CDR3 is TGTGCCAGTAGAACCGCCGGGACTAGCGGATTCACAGATACGCAGTATTTT. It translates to CASRTAGTSGFTDTQYF.

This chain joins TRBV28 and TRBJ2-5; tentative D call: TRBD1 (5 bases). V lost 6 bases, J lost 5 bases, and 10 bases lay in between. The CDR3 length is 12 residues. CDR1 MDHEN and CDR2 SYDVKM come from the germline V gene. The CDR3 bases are TGTGCCAGCAGCCTACACAGGGAGACCCAGTACTTC. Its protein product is CASSLHRETQYF.

This CDR3 reads CASSPSPTLAYF. CDR3 bases: TGTGCCAGCAGTCCATCACCTACCTTGGCGTATTTT. The rearrangement joins TRBV28 to TRBJ2-3; no firm D call. Germline V gene data show CDR1 as MDHEN and CDR2 as SYDVKM. V lost 5 bases to trimming and J lost 14 bases, with 17 bases between them. This CDR3 comprises 12 residues. The whole variable domain, filled in from reference TRBV28 and TRBJ2-3, reads DVKVTQSSRYLVKRTGEKVFLECVQDMDHENMFWYRQDPGLGLRLIYFSYDVKMKEKGDIPEGYSVSREKKERFSLILESASTNQTSMYLCASSPSPTLAYFGPGTRLTVL.

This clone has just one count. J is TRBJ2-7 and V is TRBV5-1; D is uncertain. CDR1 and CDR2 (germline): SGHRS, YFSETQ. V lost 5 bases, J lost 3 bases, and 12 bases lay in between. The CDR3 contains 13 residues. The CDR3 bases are TGCGCCAGCAGTGACAAACTGGGCTACGAGCAGTACTTC. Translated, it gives CASSDKLGYEQYF.